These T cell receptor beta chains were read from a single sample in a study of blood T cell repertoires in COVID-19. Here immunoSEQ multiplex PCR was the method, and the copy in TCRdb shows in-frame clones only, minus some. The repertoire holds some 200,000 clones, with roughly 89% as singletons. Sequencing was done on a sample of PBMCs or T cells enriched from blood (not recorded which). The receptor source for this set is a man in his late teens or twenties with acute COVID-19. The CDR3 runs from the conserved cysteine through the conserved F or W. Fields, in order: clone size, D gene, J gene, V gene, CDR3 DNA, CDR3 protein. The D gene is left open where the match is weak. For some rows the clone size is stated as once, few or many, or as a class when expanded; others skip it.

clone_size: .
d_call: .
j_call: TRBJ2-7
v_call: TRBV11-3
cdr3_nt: TGTGCCAGCAGCTTAGAGTCTGTGACAGCCTACGAGCAGTACTTC
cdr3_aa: CASSLESVTAYEQYF

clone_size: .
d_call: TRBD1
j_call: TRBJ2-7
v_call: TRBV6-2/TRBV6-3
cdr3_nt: TGTGCCAGCAGTTACCCCCTAGGACAGGGGGTTTACTACGAGCAGTACTTC
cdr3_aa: CASSYPLGQGVYYEQYF

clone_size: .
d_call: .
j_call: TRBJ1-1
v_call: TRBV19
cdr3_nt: TGTGCCAGTAGTATCGGCCCCCTGGGCCCCTATGAAGCTTTCTTT
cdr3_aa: CASSIGPLGPYEAFF

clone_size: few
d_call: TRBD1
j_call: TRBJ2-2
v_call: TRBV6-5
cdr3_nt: TGTGCCACCGGGACAGGGGATCCCGGGGAGCTGTTTTTT
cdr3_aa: CATGTGDPGELFF

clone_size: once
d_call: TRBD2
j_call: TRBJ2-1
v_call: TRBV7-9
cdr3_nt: TGTGCCAGCAGCCAGGGACTAGCCTACAATGAGCAGTTCTTC
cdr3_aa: CASSQGLAYNEQFF

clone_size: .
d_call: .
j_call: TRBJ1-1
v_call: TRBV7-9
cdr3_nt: TGTGCCAGCAGCTCCCCTTCCAGGGAGAACACTGAAGCTTTCTTT
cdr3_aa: CASSSPSRENTEAFF

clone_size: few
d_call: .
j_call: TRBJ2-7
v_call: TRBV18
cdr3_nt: TGTGCCAGCTCGTCGCCGGGACTGACCTACGAGCAGTACTTC
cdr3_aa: CASSSPGLTYEQYF

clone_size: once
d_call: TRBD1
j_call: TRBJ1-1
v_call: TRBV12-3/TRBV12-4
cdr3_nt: TGTGCCAGCAGCCCAGGGGGTACTGAAGCTTTCTTT
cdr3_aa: CASSPGGTEAFF

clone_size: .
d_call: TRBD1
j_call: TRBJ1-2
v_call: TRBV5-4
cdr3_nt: TGTGCCAGCAGCCGGGGACAGGGCAGCTATGGCTACACCTTC
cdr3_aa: CASSRGQGSYGYTF

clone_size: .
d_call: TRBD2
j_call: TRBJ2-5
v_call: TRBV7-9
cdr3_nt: TGTGCCAGCAGCTTTCCTAGCGGGAGTGGGGAGACCCAGTACTTC
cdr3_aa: CASSFPSGSGETQYF

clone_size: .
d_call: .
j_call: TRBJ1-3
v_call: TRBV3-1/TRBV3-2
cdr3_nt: TGTGCCAGCAGCCCGCAGCTAGATGGAAACACCATATATTTT
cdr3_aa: CASSPQLDGNTIYF

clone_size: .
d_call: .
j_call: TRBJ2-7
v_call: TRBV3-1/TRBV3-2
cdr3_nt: TGTGCCAGCAGCCAGGGGGCCCTACCCTACGAGCAGTACTTC
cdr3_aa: CASSQGALPYEQYF

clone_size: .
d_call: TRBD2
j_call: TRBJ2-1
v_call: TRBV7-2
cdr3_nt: TGTGCCAGCAGCCAGCGGGAGGGGATAAACAATGAGCAGTTCTTC
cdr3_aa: CASSQREGINNEQFF

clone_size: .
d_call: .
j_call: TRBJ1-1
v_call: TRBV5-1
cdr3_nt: TGCGCCAGCATTCAAAACACTGAAGCTTTCTTT
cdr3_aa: CASIQNTEAFF

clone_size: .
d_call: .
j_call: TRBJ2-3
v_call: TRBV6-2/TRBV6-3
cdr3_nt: TGTGCCAGCAGTTCAAATCGCCTCCTAGCAGATACGCAGTATTTT
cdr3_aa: CASSSNRLLADTQYF

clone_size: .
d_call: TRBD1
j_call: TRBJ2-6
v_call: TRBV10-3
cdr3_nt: TGTGCCATCAGCAAGCAACGGGACAGGAGCTCTGGGGCCAACGTCCTGACTTTC
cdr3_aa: CAISKQRDRSSGANVLTF

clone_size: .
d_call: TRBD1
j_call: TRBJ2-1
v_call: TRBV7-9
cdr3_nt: TGTGCCAGCAGCTTTTCCGGGACAGCCTACAATGAGCAGTTCTTC
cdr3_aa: CASSFSGTAYNEQFF

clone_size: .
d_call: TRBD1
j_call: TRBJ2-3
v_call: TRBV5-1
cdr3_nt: TGCGCCAGCAGGGGGGACAGGGGTATCACAGATACGCAGTATTTT
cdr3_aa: CASRGDRGITDTQYF

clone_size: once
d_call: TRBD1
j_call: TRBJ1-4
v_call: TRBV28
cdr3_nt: TGTGCCAGCAGCCTAGGGGGACAGGGTCATGAAAAACTGTTTTTT
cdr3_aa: CASSLGGQGHEKLFF

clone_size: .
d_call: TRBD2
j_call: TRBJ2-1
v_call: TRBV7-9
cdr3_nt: TGTGCCAGCAGCCGTAAGCGGGAGGGCCAAGATGAGCAGTTCTTC
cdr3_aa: CASSRKREGQDEQFF

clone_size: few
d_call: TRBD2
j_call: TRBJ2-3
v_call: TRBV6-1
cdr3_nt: TGTGCCAGCAGTGAACTAGCGGGAGAAGATACGCAGTATTTT
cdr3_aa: CASSELAGEDTQYF

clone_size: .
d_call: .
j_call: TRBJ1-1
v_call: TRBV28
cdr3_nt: TGTGCCAGCAACGGAGAAGAAAACACTGAAGCTTTCTTT
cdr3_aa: CASNGEENTEAFF

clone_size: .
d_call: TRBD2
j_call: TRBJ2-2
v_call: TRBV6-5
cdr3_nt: TGTGCCAGCAGGGAGGGGACTAGACGCGCCGGGGAGCTGTTTTTT
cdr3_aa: CASREGTRRAGELFF

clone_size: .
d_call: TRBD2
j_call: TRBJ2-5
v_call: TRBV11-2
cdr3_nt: TGTGCCAGCAGCTTAGGTGGGACTAGCGGTTCACAAGAGACCCAGTACTTC
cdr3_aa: CASSLGGTSGSQETQYF

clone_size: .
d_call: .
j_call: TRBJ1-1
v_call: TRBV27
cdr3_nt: TGTGCCAGCAGCTCGACCGTACAGGGAGAAGCTTTCTTT
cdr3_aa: CASSSTVQGEAFF

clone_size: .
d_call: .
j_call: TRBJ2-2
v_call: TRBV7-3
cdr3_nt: TGTGCCAGCAGCTTAACTGGCGGGCCGAACACCGGGGAGCTGTTTTTT
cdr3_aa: CASSLTGGPNTGELFF

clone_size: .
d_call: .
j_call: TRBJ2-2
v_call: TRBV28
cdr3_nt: TGTGCCAGCAGTACACTTTTCGGGAGTGACACCGGGGAGCTGTTTTTT
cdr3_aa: CASSTLFGSDTGELFF

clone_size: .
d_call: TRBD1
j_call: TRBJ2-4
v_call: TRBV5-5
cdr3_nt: TGTGCCAGCAGCGTGGACAGGAAAAACATTCAGTACTTC
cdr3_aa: CASSVDRKNIQYF

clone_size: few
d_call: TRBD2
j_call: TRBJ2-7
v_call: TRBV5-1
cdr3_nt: TGCGCCAGCAGCTTGAGAGCGACTAGCGGGGTCTCCTACGAGCAGTACTTC
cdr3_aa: CASSLRATSGVSYEQYF

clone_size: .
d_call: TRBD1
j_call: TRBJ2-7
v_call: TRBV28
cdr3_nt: TGTGCCAGCACCACCGGGACAGGGGACTACGAGCAGTACTTC
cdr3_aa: CASTTGTGDYEQYF

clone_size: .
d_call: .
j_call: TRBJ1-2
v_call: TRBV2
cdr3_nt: TGTGCCAGCATGGCAGGGCGCTATGGCTACACCTTC
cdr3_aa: CASMAGRYGYTF

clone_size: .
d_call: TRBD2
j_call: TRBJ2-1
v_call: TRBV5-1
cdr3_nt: TGCGCCAGCAAGGAGACTAGCGGGATAAATGAGCAGTTCTTC
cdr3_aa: CASKETSGINEQFF

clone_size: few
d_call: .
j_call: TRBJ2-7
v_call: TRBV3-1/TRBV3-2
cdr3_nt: TGTGCCAGCAGCCAATTCAACGAGCAGTACTTC
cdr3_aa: CASSQFNEQYF

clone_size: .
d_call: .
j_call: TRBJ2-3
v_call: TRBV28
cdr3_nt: TGTGCCAGCAGTTCCCCTCAAGCGGGCCTCATCACAGATACGCAGTATTTT
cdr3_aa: CASSSPQAGLITDTQYF

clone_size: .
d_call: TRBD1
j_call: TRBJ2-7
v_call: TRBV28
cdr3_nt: TGTGCCAGCAGATCGACAGGGTCCTACGAGCAGTACTTC
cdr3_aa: CASRSTGSYEQYF

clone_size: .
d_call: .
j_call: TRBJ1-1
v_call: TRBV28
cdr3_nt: TGTGCCAGCAGCTCACCCTCGGGGGGGGGCTTGAACACTGAAGCTTTCTTT
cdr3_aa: CASSSPSGGGLNTEAFF

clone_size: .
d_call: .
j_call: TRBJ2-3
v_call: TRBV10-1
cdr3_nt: TGCGCCAGCAGTGAGTCTAATTTTGGCAGGGGTAACGCAGATACGCAGTATTTT
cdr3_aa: CASSESNFGRGNADTQYF

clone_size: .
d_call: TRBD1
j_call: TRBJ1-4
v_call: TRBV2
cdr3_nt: TGTGCCAGCAGTGAAGACAGGGGATCCAATGAAAAACTGTTTTTT
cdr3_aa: CASSEDRGSNEKLFF

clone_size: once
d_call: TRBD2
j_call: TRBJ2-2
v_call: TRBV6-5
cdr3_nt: TGTGCCAGCAGTTCCACTAGCGGGGGGACCACCGGGGAGCTGTTTTTT
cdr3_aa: CASSSTSGGTTGELFF

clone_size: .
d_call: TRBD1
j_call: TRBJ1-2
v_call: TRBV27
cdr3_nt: TGTGCCAGCAGTTTTTCGGACAGGATCAACTATGGCTACACCTTC
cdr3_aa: CASSFSDRINYGYTF

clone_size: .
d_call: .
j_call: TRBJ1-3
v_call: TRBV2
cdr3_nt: TGTGCCAGCAGACCTGGACTTACCGACTCTGGAAACACCATATATTTT
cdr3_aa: CASRPGLTDSGNTIYF

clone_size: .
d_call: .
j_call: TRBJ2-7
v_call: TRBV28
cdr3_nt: TGTGCCAGCAGTTCGATAAGGGGTCGCCACGAGCAGTACTTC
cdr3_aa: CASSSIRGRHEQYF

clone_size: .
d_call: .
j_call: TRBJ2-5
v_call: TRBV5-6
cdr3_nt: TGTGCCAGCAGCTGGAGGGAGACCCAGTACTTC
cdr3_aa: CASSWRETQYF

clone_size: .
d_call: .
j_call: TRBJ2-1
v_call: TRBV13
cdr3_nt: TGTGCCAGCAGCTTAGAAGTGTTTAGCTCCTACAATGAGCAGTTCTTC
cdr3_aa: CASSLEVFSSYNEQFF

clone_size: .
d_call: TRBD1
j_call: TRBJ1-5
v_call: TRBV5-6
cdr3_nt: TGTGCCAGCAGCTTGTGGGACAGGGACAATCAGCCCCAGCATTTT
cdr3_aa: CASSLWDRDNQPQHF

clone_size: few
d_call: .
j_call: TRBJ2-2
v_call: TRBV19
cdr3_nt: TGTGCCAGTAGTATAATAGGGGAGACAGGGACTTCGGACGGGGAGCTGTTTTTT
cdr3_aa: CASSIIGETGTSDGELFF

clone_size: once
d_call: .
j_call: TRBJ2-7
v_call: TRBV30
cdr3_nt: TGTGCCCTACAGGGCAGTTCCTACGAGCAGTACTTC
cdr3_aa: CALQGSSYEQYF

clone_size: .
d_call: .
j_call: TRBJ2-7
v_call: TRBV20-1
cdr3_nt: TGCAGTGCTAGTTCCGACCGGGCGGGCTACGAGCAGTACTTC
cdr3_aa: CSASSDRAGYEQYF

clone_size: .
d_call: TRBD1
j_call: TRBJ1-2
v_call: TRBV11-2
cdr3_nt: TGTGCCAGCAGCTTACCAGGGGTCGGGACAGACTATGGCTACACCTTC
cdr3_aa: CASSLPGVGTDYGYTF

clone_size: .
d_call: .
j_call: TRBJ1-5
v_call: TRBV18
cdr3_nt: TGTGCCAGCTCACCCGGGGGGACTAGCAATCAGCCCCAGCATTTT
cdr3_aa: CASSPGGTSNQPQHF

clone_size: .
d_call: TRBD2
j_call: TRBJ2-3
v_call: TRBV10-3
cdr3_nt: TGTGCCTCACTCCAGGGCGCTAGCGGGATGTATTCAGATACGCAGTATTTT
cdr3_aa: CASLQGASGMYSDTQYF

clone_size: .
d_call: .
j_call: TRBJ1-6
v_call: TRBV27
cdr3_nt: TGTGCCAGCACCCGGATAGGGGGTTCCTATAATTCACCCCTCCACTTT
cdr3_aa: CASTRIGGSYNSPLHF

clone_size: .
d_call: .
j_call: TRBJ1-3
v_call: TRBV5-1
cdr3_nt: TGCGCCAGCAGCTTGGCTGGCAGGGGCTCTGGAAACACCATATATTTT
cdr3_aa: CASSLAGRGSGNTIYF

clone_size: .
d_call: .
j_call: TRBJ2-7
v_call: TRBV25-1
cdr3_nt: TGTGCCAGCAGTGATGGACAGACGATCTCCTACGAGCAGTACTTC
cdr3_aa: CASSDGQTISYEQYF